This TCR beta chain derives from a study of T cell repertoires in cytomegalovirus infection. Study-level background: Indications of both CMV infection and matching HLA type were provided by public TCR beta signatures.

Overall study findings and caveats: Clonotype analysis showed dominance of the ex vivo response by HLA-C-restricted CMV-specific TCR beta clonotypes. Cumulative frequency (of public TCR beta family members) identified carriers of CMV plus the relevant HLA.

TCRdb redid the calling of the reads with MiXCR, one entry per CDR3 protein. Seen here are about 740,000 distinct CDR3 sequences, roughly 36% observed once, and the top ten hold 2.8%. This clonotype was detected a few times. Its antigen is unknown. A much bigger clone sits one base away, suggesting this may be a read error. Unmatched junction bases numbered 3, after V lost 7 bases and J lost 2 bases. The CDR3 is 13 amino acids. The germline CDR1 and CDR2 sequences are MNHEY and SMNVEV (reference sequence). The rearrangement links TRBV27 to TRBJ2-7; 9 bases match TRBD2. The sequence was collected from a human donor in good health (CMV status not recorded). Some clones in this sample may be carry-over from other donors' samples. The sample was PBMCs. CDR3 residues: CASTGTSPYEQYF. The CDR3 nucleotides read TGTGCCAGCACGGGGACTAGCCCCTACGAGCAGTACTTC.